This T cell receptor (beta chain) originates from a study of blood T cell repertoires in COVID-19. Libraries were prepared by immunoSEQ multiplex PCR; TCRdb keeps only in-frame clonotypes and omits some of them. The data contain fewer than 300,000 clones, approximately 91% of them singletons. The CDR3 totals 14 residues. Trimming removed 4 bases from V and 3 bases from J; junction bases left unmatched: 3. Germline V gives CDR1 MGHDK, CDR2 SYGVNS. Sequencing input: peripheral blood. The chain joins TRBV25-1 to TRBJ2-5; 9 bases are a match to TRBD1. This clonotype was obtained from a woman in her 30s with COVID-19, enrolled during active disease. The DNA of the CDR3 is TGTGCCAGCAGTGGGGGACAGGGCGAAGAGACCCAGTACTTC. Translated: CASSGGQGEETQYF.